Below are 23 T cell receptor gamma chains sequenced from a single sample in a study of gamma-delta T cells after stem cell transplantation listed by TCRdb under 2016. The method behind the library was RT-PCR. Sequenced on an Illumina MiSeq. Clonotypes were called again by TCRdb from the public reads via CATT, and duplicate nucleotide sequences were then merged into one entry. The sample includes 1,200 or so gamma-chain clones, with more than 70% observed a single time. Clones ranked in the top ten supply approximately 6.7% of the sample. The sample consisted of gamma-delta T cells. The receptors derive from a human donor. It is not recorded whose cells these are; they may come from a transplant donor.

CDR3 sequence (DNA): TGTGCCACCTGGGATTCCTTTGGGTATAAGAAACTCTTT. This encodes CATWDSFGYKKLF. V usage is TRGV4 and J usage is TRGJ1 or TRGJ2. TCRdb carries no J gene annotation; the J gene was assigned here by matching the DNA with germline. Germline loops: CDR1 EGSTGY, CDR2 YDSYTSSV. V dropped 3 bases and J dropped 7; count of bases not matched to a gene: 9. CDR3 length: 13 amino acids.

Worth noting for this clone: The junction departs from the called germline gene at one end, perhaps through a read error. This rearrangement joins TRGV2 to TRGJP2. TCRdb gives no J gene; it was assigned here by matching the DNA to germline. Germline CDR1 is EGSNGY and CDR2 is YDSYNSKV. The CDR3 extends over 14 amino acids. The CDR3 sequence is CATWDGGSDRIKTF. The CDR3 region has the DNA TGTGCCACCTGGGACGGGGGTAGTGATCGGATCAAGACGTTT.

The chain combines TRGV5 with TRGJ1 or TRGJ2. Assignment of the J gene here rests on matching the DNA to germline, because TCRdb gives none. There are 12 residues in the CDR3. From germline, CDR1 is VINAFY and CDR2 YDVSNSKD. The junction had 10 bases not matched to a gene; V was cut back by 5 bases and J by 9 bases. DNA for the CDR3: TGTGCCACCTGGGCACCTCTCCTTAAGAAACTCTTT. Translation: CATWAPLLKKLF.

V is TRGV5 and J is TRGJ1 or TRGJ2. TCRdb does not report a J gene; here it was assigned by matching the DNA to germline references. J lost 3 bases, V lost 0 bases, and 5 bases had no gene match. The CDR3 runs to 14 residues. Germline V gene data show CDR1 as VINAFY and CDR2 as YDVSNSKD. CDR3 DNA: TGTGCCACCTGGGACAGGCCCTCTTATTATAAGAAACTCTTT. Protein: CATWDRPSYYKKLF.

The gene calls are TRGV4 and TRGJ1 or TRGJ2. No J gene is reported in TCRdb; it was inferred here by comparing the DNA with germline. The CDR3 has 13 amino acids. CDR1 is EGSTGY, CDR2 YDSYTSSV, per germline. The trim removed 0 bases at V and 6 bases at J, leaving 5 bases unmatched. In nucleotides, the CDR3 is TGTGCCACCTGGGATGGGCATTGTTATAAGAAACTCTTT. Its protein product is CATWDGHCYKKLF.

V and J are TRGV3 and TRGJ1 or TRGJ2. As TCRdb names no J gene, one was assigned here on the basis of a DNA match to germline. V gave up 0 bases and J gave up 3 bases; unmatched junction bases: 8. Germline V CDR1 and CDR2: VTNTFY, YDVSTARD (reference sequence). This CDR3 region has 15 residues. CDR3 region: CATWDRRKSYYKKLF. The CDR3, as DNA: TGTGCCACCTGGGACAGGCGAAAGAGTTATTATAAGAAACTCTTT.

The gene calls are TRGV5 and TRGJP2. The J gene is not listed in TCRdb, so it was assigned here from a DNA match to germline. Germline values: CDR1 VINAFY, CDR2 YDVSNSKD. The trim removed 0 bases at V and 12 bases at J, leaving 4 bases unmatched. The CDR3 totals 12 residues. The DNA of the CDR3 is TGTGCCACCTGGGACAGGCGGGGGATCAAGACGTTT. It is translated as CATWDRRGIKTF.

The CDR3 region has the DNA TGTGCCACCTGGGACAGCGAGAAACTCTTT. Amino acid sequence: CATWDSEKLF. The chain joins TRGV3 to TRGJ1 or TRGJ2. TCRdb supplies no J gene; here it was assigned by aligning the nucleotide sequence to germline. Germline V gene data show CDR1 as VTNTFY and CDR2 as YDVSTARD (reference sequence). The length of the CDR3 is 10 residues. After removal of 1 base from V and 11 bases from J, the junction contained 2 bases not matched to a gene.

This clone has only a few counts. The chain recombines TRGV4 with TRGJ1 or TRGJ2. Germline CDR1 is EGSTGY and CDR2 is YDSYTSSV. The V gene end was trimmed by 4 bases and the J gene end by 9 bases; junction bases not matched to a gene: 6. The CDR3 contains 11 residues. The CDR3 DNA is TGTGCCACCTGGGAGGCACTTAAGAAACTCTTT. It specifies CATWEALKKLF.

Comment on this clone: The junction departs from germline at one end; a sequencing error may be responsible. This sequence joins TRGV2 and TRGJ1 or TRGJ2. Germline matching of the DNA provided the J gene here, since TCRdb leaves it blank. Germline values: CDR1 EGSNGY, CDR2 YDSYNSKV. The CDR3 extends over 12 amino acids. The CDR3 spells CATRDGRYKKLF. CDR3 sequence (DNA): TGTGCCACCCGGGACGGGCGCTATAAGAAACTCTTT.

The chain employs TRGV8 and TRGJP1. The J gene was not available in TCRdb and was assigned here by matching the DNA to germline segments. V shed 1 base and J 7 bases; nucleotides not matched to a gene: 0. Germline loops: CDR1 VENAVY, CDR2 YDSYNSRV. CDR3 length: 12 residues. The CDR3 protein is CATWDSGWFKIF. CDR3 nucleotide sequence: TGTGCCACCTGGGATAGTGGTTGGTTCAAGATATTT.

This chain links TRGV2 with TRGJ1 or TRGJ2. TCRdb does not report a J gene; here it was assigned by matching the DNA to germline references. The CDR3 length is 14 residues. J lost 3 bases, V lost 5 bases, and 10 bases had no gene match. Germline CDR1 reads EGSNGY; CDR2 reads YDSYNSKV. In DNA, the CDR3 is TGTGCCACCTGGGTCGGTGTTATTTATTATAAGAAACTCTTT. Translating gives CATWVGVIYYKKLF.

The CDR3 DNA follows: TGTGCCACCTGGGACGGACTTACTGGTTGGTTCAAGATATTT. Residues: CATWDGLTGWFKIF. V usage is TRGV2 and J usage is TRGJP1. TCRdb gives no J gene; it was assigned here by matching the DNA to germline. The CDR3 has 14 amino acids. The germline V gene encodes CDR1 EGSNGY and CDR2 YDSYNSKV. After removal of 1 base from V and 5 bases from J, the junction contained 4 bases not matched to a gene.

The CDR3 DNA is TGTGCCACCTGGGACAGGTGGAGTTGGGAGAAACTCTTT. Amino acid sequence: CATWDRWSWEKLF. This chain connects TRGV3 to TRGJ1 or TRGJ2. The J gene is not listed in TCRdb, so it was assigned here from a DNA match to germline. Unmatched junction bases numbered 10, after V lost 0 bases and J lost 11 bases. The CDR3 is made up of 13 amino acids. Germline assignment: CDR1 VTNTFY and CDR2 YDVSTARD (reference sequence).

The V and J genes are TRGV9 and TRGJ1 or TRGJ2. Here the J gene came from matching the DNA to germline, since TCRdb omits it. Germline V gene data show CDR1 as GITISATS and CDR2 as ISYDGTV (reference sequence). The junction had 3 bases not matched to a gene; V was cut back by 2 bases and J by 2 bases. The CDR3 has 13 amino acids. The CDR3 nucleotides are TGTGCCTTGTGGGAGGACTATTATTATAAGAAACTCTTT. It codes for CALWEDYYYKKLF.

A few counts support this clone. The J gene corresponds to TRGJP1; a V gene call is absent. This CDR3 is 15 amino acids long. CDR3: CATWVNPATGWFKIF. The CDR3 coding sequence is TGTGCCACCTGGGTCAATCCCGCCACTGGTTGGTTCAAGATATTT.

The chain recombines TRGV9 with TRGJ1 or TRGJ2. In the absence of a J gene in TCRdb, the DNA was matched to germline to assign it here. With 2 bases clipped from V and 3 bases from J, the junction kept 13 bases outside the gene matches. The CDR3 extends over 16 amino acids. Germline V CDR1 and CDR2: GITISATS, ISYDGTV (reference sequence). CDR3 sequence (DNA): TGTGCCTTGTGGGAGGCCGATCACTCTACTTATTATAAGAAACTCTTT. Encoded protein: CALWEADHSTYYKKLF.

This clone turned up a few times. V gene TRGV9 combines with J gene TRGJ1 or TRGJ2. Germline-derived CDR1 and CDR2 are GITISATS and ISYDGTV (reference sequence). The CDR3 covers 15 residues. With 0 bases clipped from V and 5 bases from J, the junction kept 10 bases outside the gene matches. CDR3 residues: CALWEVEKRHYKKLF. The CDR3 coding sequence is TGTGCCTTGTGGGAGGTGGAAAAGAGGCATTATAAGAAACTCTTT.

This rearrangement joins TRGV3 to TRGJ1 or TRGJ2. TCRdb carries no J gene annotation; the J gene was assigned here by matching the DNA with germline. CDR1 and CDR2 (germline): VTNTFY, YDVSTARD (reference sequence). The junction had 4 bases not matched to a gene; V was cut back by 0 bases and J by 5 bases. The CDR3 runs to 13 residues. CDR3 DNA: TGTGCCACCTGGGACAGGCTTGATTATAAGAAACTCTTT. Translating gives CATWDRLDYKKLF.

The chain links TRGV4 to TRGJ1 or TRGJ2. No J gene was available from TCRdb, and it was assigned here by a germline match of the DNA. Unmatched junction bases numbered 3, after V lost 0 bases and J lost 1 base. The CDR3 is 14 amino acids. The germline gives CDR1 EGSTGY, CDR2 YDSYTSSV. CDR3 amino acids: CATWDGFNYYKKLF. CDR3 nucleotide sequence: TGTGCCACCTGGGATGGGTTCAATTATTATAAGAAACTCTTT.

The J gene is uncalled and the V gene is TRGV2. The germline V gene encodes CDR1 EGSNGY and CDR2 YDSYNSKV. CDR3 length equals 12 residues. The DNA for the CDR3 is TGTGCCACCTGGGACGCCTTATTTGGGGAACTCTTT. As protein: CATWDALFGELF.

This clone came up once. V usage is TRGV4 and J usage is TRGJP2. No J gene was available from TCRdb, and it was assigned here by a germline match of the DNA. This CDR3 is built from 14 residues. Germline V gives CDR1 EGSTGY, CDR2 YDSYTSSV. V was clipped by 0 bases and J by 5 bases; unmatched bases: 3. The CDR3 reads CATWDGLSDWIKTF. As DNA, the CDR3 is TGTGCCACCTGGGATGGGCTGAGTGATTGGATCAAGACGTTT.

The chain couples TRGV5 to TRGJ1 or TRGJ2. The J gene is not listed in TCRdb, so it was assigned here from a DNA match to germline. J lost 8 bases, V lost 0 bases, and 7 bases had no gene match. Germline CDR1 VINAFY, CDR2 YDVSNSKD. The CDR3 is made up of 13 amino acids. Here the CDR3 reads CATWDRPVNKKLF. CDR3 coding DNA: TGTGCCACCTGGGACAGGCCGGTAAATAAGAAACTCTTT.